A selection of T cell receptor beta chains follows, all from one sample in a study of shared T cell receptors in the human thymus. Some clones are missing from TCRdb's copy, which holds only in-frame ones; the method was immunoSEQ multiplex PCR. Here the sample spans about 380,000 clones, 95% being singletons. Sequenced input: thymocytes. The origin of the receptors is a human donor. Each CDR3 is given with its conserved first and last residue. D genes are given only for firm matches. Size is omitted from some rows. Given values are once, few, many or a class for expanded clones.

TRBV20-1	TRBJ2-7	TRBD1	.	CSARRQGEQYF	TGCAGTGCTAGGAGACAGGGAGAGCAGTACTTC
TRBV29-1	TRBJ2-1	.	.	CSVARGSYNEQFF	TGCAGCGTTGCCCGGGGTAGCTACAATGAGCAGTTCTTC
TRBV4-3	TRBJ2-7	.	.	CASSQDQGGGPGEYEQYF	TGCGCCAGCAGCCAAGATCAGGGGGGAGGGCCGGGGGAATACGAGCAGTACTTC
TRBV6-5	TRBJ2-7	.	.	CASRTGTGSYEQYF	TGTGCCAGCAGGACTGGGACGGGCTCCTACGAGCAGTACTTC
TRBV28	TRBJ2-7	.	.	CASSFSKTYEQYF	TGTGCCAGCAGTTTTAGTAAAACCTACGAGCAGTACTTC
TRBV11-2	TRBJ1-2	.	once	CASSLVLTNDYGYTF	TGTGCCAGCAGCTTAGTCCTGACTAACGACTATGGCTACACCTTC
TRBV4-2	TRBJ1-1	.	.	CASSQEEGPTEAFF	TGTGCCAGCAGCCAAGAGGAGGGTCCCACTGAAGCTTTCTTT
TRBV21-1	TRBJ2-7	.	.	CASSNGPAVSSYEQYF	TGTGCCAGCAGCAATGGCCCCGCCGTTAGCTCCTACGAGCAGTACTTC
TRBV7-9	TRBJ2-1	TRBD2	.	CASSRLAGNYNEQFF	TGTGCCAGCAGCCGACTAGCGGGTAATTACAATGAGCAGTTCTTC
TRBV14	TRBJ2-7	TRBD2	.	CASSPQSSGRYHSYEQYF	TGTGCCAGCAGCCCTCAGTCTAGCGGGAGATATCACTCCTACGAGCAGTACTTC
TRBV7-9	TRBJ2-1	.	.	CASSLWTGRVYNEQFF	TGTGCCAGCAGCCTCTGGACAGGGAGGGTCTACAATGAGCAGTTCTTC
TRBV5-6	TRBJ2-1	TRBD1	.	CASSLVAPRGSGTRGEQFF	TGTGCCAGCAGCTTGGTAGCCCCCAGGGGGAGCGGCACCCGAGGTGAGCAGTTCTTC
TRBV7-9	TRBJ1-1	.	.	CASSLQAFF	TGTGCCAGCAGCTTACAAGCTTTCTTT
TRBV15	TRBJ1-5	.	.	CAPKGRPFNQPQHF	TGTGCCCCCAAGGGGAGGCCATTCAATCAGCCCCAGCATTTT
TRBV6-5	TRBJ1-2	TRBD1	.	CASETGTGHTGYTF	TGTGCCAGCGAGACCGGGACAGGGCATACTGGCTACACCTTC
TRBV4-1	TRBJ2-2	TRBD2	once	CASSQDPASGSPILGELFF	TGCGCCAGCAGCCAAGATCCCGCTAGCGGGAGCCCGATTTTGGGGGAGCTGTTTTTT
TRBV28	TRBJ2-1	TRBD2	.	CATSPRGLAGSNEQFF	TGTGCCACCTCCCCCCGGGGACTAGCGGGATCCAATGAGCAGTTCTTC
TRBV7-8	TRBJ1-5	.	few	CASSPPGTGSNQPQHF	TGTGCCAGCAGCCCCCCCGGGACGGGTAGCAATCAGCCCCAGCATTTT
TRBV5-1	TRBJ2-1	.	few	CASSFSYNEQFF	TGCGCCAGCAGTTTCTCCTACAATGAGCAGTTCTTC
TRBV7-9	TRBJ2-1	TRBD2	.	CASSLADTGTNNEQFF	TGTGCCAGCAGCTTAGCTGACACCGGGACTAACAATGAGCAGTTCTTC
TRBV10-3	TRBJ1-2	TRBD1	.	CAISEVIPAGGLSCSNYGYTF	TGTGCCATCAGTGAGGTGATTCCGGCAGGGGGACTCTCCTGTTCTAACTATGGCTACACCTTC
TRBV27	TRBJ1-1	.	.	CASSPGQNTEAFF	TGTGCCAGCAGTCCCGGACAGAACACTGAAGCTTTCTTT
TRBV28	TRBJ1-6	.	.	CASSLSQGMNSPLHF	TGTGCCAGCAGTTTATCTCAGGGGATGAATTCACCCCTCCACTTT
TRBV18	TRBJ2-1	TRBD1	once	CASSRHLTGEIYNEQFF	TGTGCCAGCTCACGCCACTTGACAGGGGAGATTTACAATGAGCAGTTCTTC
TRBV5-1	TRBJ2-3	TRBD2	.	CASSLGVWASGLSTDTQYF	TGCGCCAGCAGCTTGGGGGTTTGGGCTAGCGGACTTAGCACAGATACGCAGTATTTT
TRBV10-1	TRBJ2-2	TRBD2	once	CASSRRLAGADTGELFF	TGCGCCAGCAGCCGCCGACTAGCGGGAGCGGACACCGGGGAGCTGTTTTTT
TRBV10-3	TRBJ1-3	.	.	CAITIRAGFAGNTIYF	TGTGCCATCACCATCAGGGCAGGGTTTGCGGGAAACACCATATATTTT
TRBV5-6	TRBJ2-3	.	.	CASSLHKDTQYF	TGTGCCAGCAGCTTACACAAAGATACGCAGTATTTT
TRBV7-6	TRBJ2-1	TRBD2	.	CASSFRRPSGRKGEQFF	TGTGCCAGCAGCTTTAGGAGACCTAGCGGGAGGAAGGGTGAGCAGTTCTTC
TRBV28	TRBJ2-1	TRBD2	.	CASSGGTSGRDNEQFF	TGTGCCAGCAGTGGGGGGACTAGCGGGAGGGATAATGAGCAGTTCTTC
TRBV6-5	TRBJ2-7	TRBD2	once	CAVRGGSIYEQYF	TGTGCCGTACGGGGGGGATCCATCTACGAGCAGTACTTC
TRBV27	TRBJ1-1	.	.	CASSGRFHTEAFF	TGTGCCAGCAGTGGTAGGTTCCACACTGAAGCTTTCTTT
TRBV27	TRBJ1-2	TRBD1	.	CASSFKTGGAMGYGYTF	TGTGCCAGCAGTTTCAAAACAGGGGGCGCGATGGGCTATGGCTACACCTTC
TRBV11-2	TRBJ2-1	TRBD2	once	CASSLGLAGYNEQFF	TGTGCCAGCAGCTTAGGCCTAGCGGGGTACAATGAGCAGTTCTTC
TRBV28	TRBJ2-7	TRBD1	.	CASSLIGTGLYEQYF	TGTGCCAGCAGTCTCATCGGGACAGGCCTCTACGAGCAGTACTTC
TRBV18	TRBJ2-4	TRBD2	.	CASSPDDTSGFQYF	TGTGCCAGCTCGCCCGACGATACTAGCGGGTTTCAGTACTTC
TRBV7-9	TRBJ2-7	TRBD1	.	CASGRRIRDRDDEQYF	TGTGCCAGCGGTCGAAGAATCCGGGACAGGGACGACGAGCAGTACTTC
TRBV5-1	TRBJ2-7	.	.	CASSWHTFHEQYF	TGCGCCAGCAGCTGGCACACGTTCCACGAGCAGTACTTC
TRBV27	TRBJ2-7	.	.	CASSFGGSSYEQYF	TGTGCCAGCAGTTTTGGCGGGTCCTCCTACGAGCAGTACTTC
TRBV5-1	TRBJ1-5	.	.	CASSFHTGTGENNQPQHF	TGCGCCAGCAGCTTCCACACAGGGACGGGGGAGAACAATCAGCCCCAGCATTTT
TRBV6-1	TRBJ2-5	TRBD1	.	CASSAAGTGCFQETQYF	TGTGCCAGCAGTGCTGCCGGGACAGGCTGCTTCCAAGAGACCCAGTACTTC
TRBV10-2	TRBJ2-5	.	.	CASSSDYPGTQYF	TGCGCCAGCAGTTCCGACTATCCAGGGACCCAGTACTTC
TRBV1	TRBJ2-7	.	.	CTSSQDIGALSSYEQYF	TGCACCAGCAGCCAAGATATAGGGGCGCTAAGCTCCTACGAGCAGTACTTC
TRBV6-8	TRBJ1-1	.	.	CARPLQGTNTEAFF	TGTGCCAGACCCTTACAGGGAACGAACACTGAAGCTTTCTTT
TRBV7-9	TRBJ1-1	TRBD1	.	CASSPGTGLNTEAFF	TGTGCCAGCAGCCCCGGGACAGGGTTGAACACTGAAGCTTTCTTT